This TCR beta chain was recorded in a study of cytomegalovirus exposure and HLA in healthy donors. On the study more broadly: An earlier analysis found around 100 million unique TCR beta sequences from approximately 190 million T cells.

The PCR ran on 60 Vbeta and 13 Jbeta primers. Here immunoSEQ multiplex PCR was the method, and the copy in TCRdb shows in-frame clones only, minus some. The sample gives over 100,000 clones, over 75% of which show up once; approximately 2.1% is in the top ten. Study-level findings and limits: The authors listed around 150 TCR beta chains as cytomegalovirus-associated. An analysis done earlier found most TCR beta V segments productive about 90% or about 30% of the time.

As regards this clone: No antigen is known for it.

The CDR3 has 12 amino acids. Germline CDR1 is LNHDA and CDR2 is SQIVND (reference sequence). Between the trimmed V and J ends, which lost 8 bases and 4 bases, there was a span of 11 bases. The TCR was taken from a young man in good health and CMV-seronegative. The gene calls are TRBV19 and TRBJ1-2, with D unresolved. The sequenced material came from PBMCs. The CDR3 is CASSDIFYGYTF. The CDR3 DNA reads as TGTGCCAGTTCCGACATTTTCTATGGCTACACCTTC.